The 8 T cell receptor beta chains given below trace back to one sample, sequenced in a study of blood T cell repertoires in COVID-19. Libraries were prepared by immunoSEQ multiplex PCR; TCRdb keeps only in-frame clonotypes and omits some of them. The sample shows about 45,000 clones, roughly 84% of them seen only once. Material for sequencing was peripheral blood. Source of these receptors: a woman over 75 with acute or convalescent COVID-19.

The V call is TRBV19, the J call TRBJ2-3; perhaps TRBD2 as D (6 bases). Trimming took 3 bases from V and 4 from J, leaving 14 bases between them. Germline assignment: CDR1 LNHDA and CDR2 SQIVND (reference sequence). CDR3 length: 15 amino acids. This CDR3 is CASSITSGFADTQYF. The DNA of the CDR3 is TGTGCCAGTAGTATCACGAGCGGGTTCGCAGATACGCAGTATTTT.

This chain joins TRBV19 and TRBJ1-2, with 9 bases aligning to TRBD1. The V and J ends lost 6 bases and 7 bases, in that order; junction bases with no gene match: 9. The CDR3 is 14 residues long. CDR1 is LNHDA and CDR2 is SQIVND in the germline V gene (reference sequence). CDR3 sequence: CASSDNRGRTGYTF. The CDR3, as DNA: TGTGCCAGTAGCGACAACAGGGGGCGGACTGGCTACACCTTC.

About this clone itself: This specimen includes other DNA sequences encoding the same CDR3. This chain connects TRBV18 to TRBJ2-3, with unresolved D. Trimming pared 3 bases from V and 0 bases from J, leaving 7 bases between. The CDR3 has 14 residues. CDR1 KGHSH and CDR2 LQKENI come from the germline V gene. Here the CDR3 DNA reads TGTGCCAGCTCACCCCGTTCTAGCACAGATACGCAGTATTTT. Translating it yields CASSPRSSTDTQYF.

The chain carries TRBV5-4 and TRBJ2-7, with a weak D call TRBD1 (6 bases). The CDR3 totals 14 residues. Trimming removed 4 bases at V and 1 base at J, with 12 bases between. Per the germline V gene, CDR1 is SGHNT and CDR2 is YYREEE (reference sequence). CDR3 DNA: TGTGCCAGCAGCAAACAGGGCTCTTCCTACGAGCAGTACTTC. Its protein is CASSKQGSSYEQYF. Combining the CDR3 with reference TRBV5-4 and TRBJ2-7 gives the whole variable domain ETGVTQSPTHLIKTRGQQVTLRCSSQSGHNTVSWYQQALGQGPQFIFQYYREEENGRGNFPPRFSGLQFPNYSSELNVNALELDDSALYLCASSKQGSSYEQYFGPGTRLTVT.

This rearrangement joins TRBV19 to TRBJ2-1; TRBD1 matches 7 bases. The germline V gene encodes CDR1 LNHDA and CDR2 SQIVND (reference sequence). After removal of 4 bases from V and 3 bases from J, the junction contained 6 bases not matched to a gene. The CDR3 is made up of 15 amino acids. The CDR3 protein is CASSNKQGNYNEQFF. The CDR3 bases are TGTGCCAGTAGTAACAAACAGGGGAACTACAATGAGCAGTTCTTC. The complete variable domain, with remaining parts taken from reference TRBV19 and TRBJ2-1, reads DGGITQSPKYLFRKEGQNVTLSCEQNLNHDAMYWYRQDPGQGLRLIYYSQIVNDFQKGDIAEGYSVSREKKESFPLTVTSAQKNPTAFYLCASSNKQGNYNEQFFGPGTRLTVL.

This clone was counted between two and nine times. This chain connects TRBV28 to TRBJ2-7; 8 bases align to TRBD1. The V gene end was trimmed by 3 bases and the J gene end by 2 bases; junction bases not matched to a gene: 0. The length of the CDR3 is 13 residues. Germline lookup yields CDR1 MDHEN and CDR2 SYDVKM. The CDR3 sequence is CASSLTGAYEQYF. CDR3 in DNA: TGTGCCAGCAGTTTGACAGGGGCCTACGAGCAGTACTTC.

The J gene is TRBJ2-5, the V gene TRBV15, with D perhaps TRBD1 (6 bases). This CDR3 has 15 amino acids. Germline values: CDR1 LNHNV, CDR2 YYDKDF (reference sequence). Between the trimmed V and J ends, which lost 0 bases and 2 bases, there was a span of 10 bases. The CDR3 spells CATSREGTQQETQYF. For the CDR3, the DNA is TGTGCCACCAGCAGAGAGGGGACACAACAAGAGACCCAGTACTTC.

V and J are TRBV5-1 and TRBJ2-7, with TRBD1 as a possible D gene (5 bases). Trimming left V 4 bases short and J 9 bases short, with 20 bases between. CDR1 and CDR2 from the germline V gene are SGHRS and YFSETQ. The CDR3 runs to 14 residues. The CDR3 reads CASSADIPSRGQYF. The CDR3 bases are TGCGCCAGCAGCGCGGACATCCCGTCGCGAGGGCAGTACTTC.